The clone carrying this T cell receptor beta chain was detected a few times. Its antigen is unknown. These data originate in a study of T-cell reconstitution after alpha-beta-depleted transplantation in children. Points from the study as a whole: The study reportedly traced alpha-beta T cells about two months after transplant to several hundred expanded graft clones. Hyperexpanded clones declined; after one year, newly produced T cells mostly supplied diversity.

Researchers prepared the TCRbeta library using unique molecular identifiers, the study reports. From the PCR reads, TCRdb called clonotypes with MiXCR, one entry per CDR3 protein. The sample consists of about a million distinct CDR3 sequences, roughly 29% of them appearing once. The CDR3 loop spans 17 amino acids. Germline lookup yields CDR1 MNHEY and CDR2 SVGAGI. The V segment lost 0 bases and the J segment 4 bases; nucleotides outside the gene matches: 10. Material: PBMCs, mostly from graft donor cells, obtained 360 days after TCRalphabeta/CD19-depleted stem cell transplant. The genes are TRBV6-5 and TRBJ2-3; 7 bases fit TRBD2. This receptor was identified in a boy under two years old who had a stem cell transplant for SCID, so the T cells may come from the graft donor. The DNA for the CDR3 is TGTGCCAGCAGTTACTCGAGAGCGGGGTCCCTCGCAGATACGCAGTATTTT. Protein sequence: CASSYSRAGSLADTQYF.